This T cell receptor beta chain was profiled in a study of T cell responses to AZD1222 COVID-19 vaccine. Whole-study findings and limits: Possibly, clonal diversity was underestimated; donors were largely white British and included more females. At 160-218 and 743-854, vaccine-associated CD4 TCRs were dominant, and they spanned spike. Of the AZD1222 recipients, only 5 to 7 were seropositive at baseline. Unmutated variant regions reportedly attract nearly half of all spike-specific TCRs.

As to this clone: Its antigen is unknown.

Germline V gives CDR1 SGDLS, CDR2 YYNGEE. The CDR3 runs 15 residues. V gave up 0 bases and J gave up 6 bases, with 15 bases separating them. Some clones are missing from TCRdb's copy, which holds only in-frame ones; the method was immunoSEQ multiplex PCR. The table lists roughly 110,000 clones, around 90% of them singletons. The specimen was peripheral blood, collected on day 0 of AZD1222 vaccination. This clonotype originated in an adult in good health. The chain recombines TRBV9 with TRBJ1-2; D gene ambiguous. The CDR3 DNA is TGTGCCAGCAGCGTAGAGGCGGGAGGGCTAAATGGCTACACCTTC. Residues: CASSVEAGGLNGYTF.